A single sample is the source of the 19 T cell receptor beta chains below, sequenced in a study of T cell repertoires in cytomegalovirus infection. Antigens of these TCRs are unknown. TCRdb ran MiXCR on the reads and lists one entry per CDR3 protein. The data show 640,000 or so distinct CDR3 sequences, around 35% seen once. The sequencing used cultured PBMCs, collected from culture after CMV antigen stimulation. These TCRs come from a human donor in good health (CMV status not recorded). Some clones in this sample may be carry-over from other donors' samples.

The genes are TRBV20-1 and TRBJ2-5; D may be TRBD1 or TRBD2 (5 bases each). The CDR3 contains 12 residues. Between the trimmed V and J ends, which lost 2 bases and 3 bases, there was a span of 7 bases. Germline-derived CDR1 and CDR2 are DFQATT and SNEGSKA (reference sequence). The DNA for the CDR3 is TGCAGTGCTAGACTGGGGGAAGAGACCCAGTACTTC. Protein: CSARLGEETQYF.

This clonotype was seen many times. The chain employs TRBV7-2 and TRBJ1-5; no clear D. Germline V gene sequence: CDR1 SGHTA, CDR2 FQGNSA. V was clipped by 5 bases and J by 5 bases, with 16 bases between them. The CDR3 is 15 amino acids. CDR3 loop: CASSPGRRYYQPQHF. Here the CDR3 DNA reads TGTGCCAGCAGCCCGGGGAGGAGGTACTATCAGCCCCAGCATTTT.

The chain recombines TRBV5-1 with TRBJ2-3, with D unclear. The V gene lost 0 bases and the J gene lost 2 bases, with 7 bases spanning the gap. CDR1 SGHRS and CDR2 YFSETQ come from the germline V gene. The CDR3 loop spans 14 amino acids. CDR3 residues: CASSLEPYTDTQYF. The CDR3, as DNA: TGCGCCAGCAGCTTGGAACCTTACACAGATACGCAGTATTTT.

V is TRBV18 and J is TRBJ2-3; D unclear. This CDR3 is built from 14 residues. From germline, CDR1 is KGHSH and CDR2 LQKENI. Trimming removed 3 bases at V and 1 base at J, with 8 bases between. CDR3 nucleotide sequence: TGTGCCAGCTCACCGGACGCCGGCACAGATACGCAGTATTTT. It encodes CASSPDAGTDTQYF.

This clonotype appeared a few times. The chain combines TRBV7-2 with TRBJ1-1; D gene ambiguous. V was pared by 0 bases and J by 5 bases, with 4 bases between. CDR3 length equals 12 residues. Germline V gene data show CDR1 as SGHTA and CDR2 as FQGNSA. The CDR3, as DNA: TGTGCCAGCAGCTTAGCGTTAACTGAAGCTTTCTTT. Protein product: CASSLALTEAFF. The entire variable domain, with the rest obtained from reference TRBV7-2 and TRBJ1-1, is as follows: GAGVSQSPSNKVTEKGKDVELRCDPISGHTALYWYRQSLGQGLEFLIYFQGNSAPDKSGLPSDRFSAERTGGSVSTLTIQRTQQEDSAVYLCASSLALTEAFFGQGTRLTVV.

This chain uses TRBV7-9 with TRBJ2-7; unclear D gene. Germline assignment: CDR1 SEHNR and CDR2 FQNEAQ (reference sequence). The V end was cut by 4 bases, the J end by 6 bases, with 10 bases between. The CDR3 is 12 residues long. This CDR3 reads CASSSSLLEQYF. CDR3 nucleotides: TGTGCCAGCAGCTCATCATTGCTCGAGCAGTACTTC.

This clonotype was recorded a few times. The V call is TRBV7-2, the J call TRBJ2-3; 11 bases are shared with TRBD2. Trimming took 6 bases from V and 10 from J; bases not matched to a gene: 27. Germline values: CDR1 SGHTA, CDR2 FQGNSA. The CDR3 is 20 residues long. This chain's CDR3 is CASSSQTRLAGKFEGGAQYF. CDR3 sequence (DNA): TGTGCCAGCAGTTCCCAAACTCGACTAGCGGGGAAATTTGAAGGGGGAGCGCAGTATTTT.

This chain uses TRBV5-4 with TRBJ1-3; a weak D match, TRBD1 (6 bases). CDR3 size: 16 residues. From germline, CDR1 is SGHNT and CDR2 YYREEE (reference sequence). V lost 3 bases to trimming and J lost 0 bases, with 13 bases between them. CDR3 amino acids: CASSSPGGGSGNTIYF. The CDR3 bases are TGTGCCAGCAGCTCTCCAGGAGGGGGCTCTGGAAACACCATATATTTT.

This clonotype was seen at least ten times. The V call is TRBV6-1, the J call TRBJ2-7; D may be TRBD1 or TRBD2 (5 bases each). The V gene lost 0 bases and the J gene lost 2 bases, with 8 bases spanning the gap. The CDR3 totals 14 residues. CDR1 and CDR2 (germline): MNHNS, SASEGT. CDR3 DNA: TGTGCCAGCAGTGAAGCGGGGGTTACCTACGAGCAGTACTTC. It specifies CASSEAGVTYEQYF.

This chain uses TRBV4-1 with TRBJ1-3, with no clear D. The CDR3 contains 16 residues. The germline V gene encodes CDR1 MGHRA and CDR2 YSYEKL. V was shortened by 4 bases and J by 0 bases, with 13 bases between the two germline ends. CDR3 in amino acids: CASSLPAGISGNTIYF. The CDR3 DNA is TGCGCCAGCAGCCTTCCCGCAGGCATCTCTGGAAACACCATATATTTT.

This clonotype occurred many times. The V gene is TRBV7-2, the J gene TRBJ2-1; a weak D match, TRBD1 (6 bases). The CDR3 has 14 residues. The V gene lost 5 bases and the J gene lost 2 bases, with 10 bases spanning the gap. Germline CDR1 and CDR2: SGHTA and FQGNSA. The CDR3 loop is CASSARQAYNEQFF. Here the CDR3 DNA reads TGTGCCAGCAGCGCCAGACAGGCCTACAATGAGCAGTTCTTC. The full variable domain, with the rest looked up from reference TRBV7-2 and TRBJ2-1, is GAGVSQSPSNKVTEKGKDVELRCDPISGHTALYWYRQSLGQGLEFLIYFQGNSAPDKSGLPSDRFSAERTGGSVSTLTIQRTQQEDSAVYLCASSARQAYNEQFFGPGTRLTVL.

As DNA, the CDR3 is TGCGCCAGCAGCTTGGGGGCAGGTGACAACACTTTTAACTATGGCTACACCTTC. Protein product: CASSLGAGDNTFNYGYTF. The chain employs TRBV5-1 and TRBJ1-2; no definite D call. CDR1 and CDR2 (germline): SGHRS, YFSETQ. This CDR3 region has 18 residues. V was pared by 0 bases and J by 1 base, with 19 bases between. Full variable domain (missing parts from reference TRBV5-1 and TRBJ1-2): KAGVTQTPRYLIKTRGQQVTLSCSPISGHRSVSWYQQTPGQGLQFLFEYFSETQRNKGNFPGRFSGRQFSNSRSEMNVSTLELGDSALYLCASSLGAGDNTFNYGYTFGSGTRLTVV.

The chain has TRBV18 and TRBJ2-1; the D gene is possibly TRBD2 (7 bases). Germline V gene lookup returns CDR1 KGHSH and CDR2 LQKENI. This CDR3 contains 15 residues. The V gene lost 2 bases and the J gene lost 9 bases, with 17 bases spanning the gap. The CDR3 nucleotides are TGTGCCAGCTCACCAAGGGGGACTACCCGCCGTGAGCAGTTCTTC. Translating gives CASSPRGTTRREQFF.

This clonotype was seen only a few times. The chain couples TRBV5-5 to TRBJ1-2; D perhaps matches TRBD1 (6 bases). This CDR3 contains 15 residues. Germline V gene lookup returns CDR1 SGHKS and CDR2 YYEKEE (reference sequence). Deletions cut 2 bases from V and 3 bases from J, with 14 bases between. The CDR3 DNA reads as TGTGCCAGCAGCTTTTCACAGGGCGCGGACTATGGCTACACCTTC. It translates to CASSFSQGADYGYTF.

This clonotype was picked up a small number of times. V is TRBV7-2 and J is TRBJ2-1, with 8 bases lining up with TRBD2. The junction had 4 bases not matched to a gene; V was cut back by 3 bases and J by 6 bases. Germline V gene data show CDR1 as SGHTA and CDR2 as FQGNSA. The CDR3 contains 14 residues. CDR3 in DNA: TGTGCCAGCAGCTTCGGGGGGGGGGGCAATGAGCAGTTCTTC. Translating it yields CASSFGGGGNEQFF.

A single count supports this clonotype. The chain carries TRBV20-1 and TRBJ2-3, with D unclear. Germline V gene sequence: CDR1 DFQATT, CDR2 SNEGSKA (reference sequence). The V and J ends lost 2 bases and 0 bases respectively, with 9 bases between them. The CDR3 is made up of 14 amino acids. Here the CDR3 reads CSARLVSSTDTQYF. CDR3 bases: TGCAGTGCTAGACTTGTTTCTAGCACAGATACGCAGTATTTT.

The chain employs TRBV4-2 and TRBJ2-5, with D possibly matching TRBD2 (5 bases). The CDR3 is 13 residues long. The V end lost 5 bases, the J end lost 5 bases, and 12 bases lay between the germline ends. Germline CDR1 is LGHNA and CDR2 is YNFKEQ. The CDR3 DNA follows: TGTGCCAGCAGCTTGGACTCTGACGAGACCCAGTACTTC. This encodes CASSLDSDETQYF.

The chain is built from TRBV3-1 and TRBJ2-3; 7 bases match TRBD2. Germline-derived CDR1 and CDR2 are LGHDT and YNNKEL (reference sequence). This CDR3 contains 17 residues. With V trimmed by 3 bases and J by 2 bases, 11 bases remained unmatched. The CDR3 loop reads CASSQTRLAVFTDTQYF. CDR3 nucleotide sequence: TGTGCCAGCAGCCAGACCCGACTAGCCGTCTTCACAGATACGCAGTATTTT.

This rearrangement joins TRBV9 to TRBJ2-1; unclear D gene. The CDR3 extends over 12 amino acids. V shed 4 bases and J shed 13 bases, with 15 bases lying between them. The V gene's germline CDR1 is SGDLS and CDR2 YYNGEE. The CDR3 spells CASSSISQSQFF. The CDR3 nucleotides are TGTGCCAGCAGCTCGATTTCACAGTCCCAGTTCTTC.